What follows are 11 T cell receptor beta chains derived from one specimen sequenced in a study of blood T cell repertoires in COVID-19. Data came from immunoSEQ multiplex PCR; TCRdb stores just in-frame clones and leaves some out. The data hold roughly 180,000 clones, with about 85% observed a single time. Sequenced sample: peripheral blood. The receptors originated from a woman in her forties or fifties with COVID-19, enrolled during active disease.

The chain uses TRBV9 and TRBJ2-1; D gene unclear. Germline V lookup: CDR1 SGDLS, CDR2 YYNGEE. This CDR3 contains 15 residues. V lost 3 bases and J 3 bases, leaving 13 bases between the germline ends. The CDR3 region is CASSARPEIYNEQFF. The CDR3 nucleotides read TGTGCCAGCAGCGCCCGCCCAGAAATCTACAATGAGCAGTTCTTC. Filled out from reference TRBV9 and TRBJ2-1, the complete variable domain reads DSGVTQTPKHLITATGQRVTLRCSPRSGDLSVYWYQQSLDQGLQFLIQYYNGEERAKGNILERFSAQQFPDLHSELNLSSLELGDSALYFCASSARPEIYNEQFFGPGTRLTVL.

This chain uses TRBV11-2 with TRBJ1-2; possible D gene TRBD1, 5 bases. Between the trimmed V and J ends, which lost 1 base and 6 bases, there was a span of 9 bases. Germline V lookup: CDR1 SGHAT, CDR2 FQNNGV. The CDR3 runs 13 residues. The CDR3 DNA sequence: TGTGCCAGCAGCTTAGCAGGGCTCAATGGCTACACCTTC. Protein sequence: CASSLAGLNGYTF.

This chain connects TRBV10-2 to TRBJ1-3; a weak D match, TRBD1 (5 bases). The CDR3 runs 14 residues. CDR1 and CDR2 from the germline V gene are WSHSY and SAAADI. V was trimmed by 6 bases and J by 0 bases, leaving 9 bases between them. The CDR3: CASRMGGSGNTIYF. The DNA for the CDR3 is TGCGCCAGCAGAATGGGGGGCTCTGGAAACACCATATATTTT.

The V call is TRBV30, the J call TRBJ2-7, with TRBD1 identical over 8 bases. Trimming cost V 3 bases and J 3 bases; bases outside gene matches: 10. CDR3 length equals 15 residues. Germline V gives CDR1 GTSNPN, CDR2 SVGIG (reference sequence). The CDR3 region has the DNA TGTGCCTGGAGCGTAAATGGACAGGGATTCTACGAGCAGTACTTC. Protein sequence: CAWSVNGQGFYEQYF. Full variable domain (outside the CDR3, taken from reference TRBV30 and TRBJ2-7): SQTIHQWPATLVQPVGSPLSLECTVEGTSNPNLYWYRQAAGRGLQLLFYSVGIGQISSEVPQNLSASRPQDRQFILSSKKLLLSDSGFYLCAWSVNGQGFYEQYFGPGTRLTVT.

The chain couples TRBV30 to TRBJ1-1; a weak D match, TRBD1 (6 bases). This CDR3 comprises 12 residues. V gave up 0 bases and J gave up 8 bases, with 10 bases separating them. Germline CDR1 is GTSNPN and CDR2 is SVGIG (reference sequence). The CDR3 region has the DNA TGTGCCTGGAGTGTAGGGGGGGCGGAAGCTTTCTTT. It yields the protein CAWSVGGAEAFF.

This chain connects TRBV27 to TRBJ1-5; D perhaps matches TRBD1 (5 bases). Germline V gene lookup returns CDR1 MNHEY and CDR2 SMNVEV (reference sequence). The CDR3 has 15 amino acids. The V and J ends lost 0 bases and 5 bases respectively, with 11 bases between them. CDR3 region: CASSLSTTGDQPQHF. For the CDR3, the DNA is TGTGCCAGCAGTTTATCTACGACGGGGGATCAGCCCCAGCATTTT.

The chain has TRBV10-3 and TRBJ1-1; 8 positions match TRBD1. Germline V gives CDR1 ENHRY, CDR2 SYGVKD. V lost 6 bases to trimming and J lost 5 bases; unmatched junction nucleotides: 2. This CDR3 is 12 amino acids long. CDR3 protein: CAISRGHTEAFF. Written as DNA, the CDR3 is TGTGCCATCAGCAGGGGGCATACTGAAGCTTTCTTT.

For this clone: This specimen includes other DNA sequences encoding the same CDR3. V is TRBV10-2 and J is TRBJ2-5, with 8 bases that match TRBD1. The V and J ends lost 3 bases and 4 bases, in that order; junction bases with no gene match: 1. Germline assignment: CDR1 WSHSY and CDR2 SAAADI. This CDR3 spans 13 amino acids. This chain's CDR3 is CASSETGGETQYF. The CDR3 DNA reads TGCGCCAGCAGTGAAACAGGGGGAGAGACCCAGTACTTC.

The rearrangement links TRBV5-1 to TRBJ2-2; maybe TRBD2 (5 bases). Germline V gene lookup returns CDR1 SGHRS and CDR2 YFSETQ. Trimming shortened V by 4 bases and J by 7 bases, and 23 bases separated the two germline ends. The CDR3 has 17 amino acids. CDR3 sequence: CASSPNYGSARVGELFF. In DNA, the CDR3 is TGCGCCAGCAGCCCAAACTACGGGTCGGCGAGGGTCGGGGAGCTGTTTTTT. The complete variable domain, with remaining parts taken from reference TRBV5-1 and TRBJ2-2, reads KAGVTQTPRYLIKTRGQQVTLSCSPISGHRSVSWYQQTPGQGLQFLFEYFSETQRNKGNFPGRFSGRQFSNSRSEMNVSTLELGDSALYLCASSPNYGSARVGELFFGEGSRLTVL.

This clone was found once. The CDR3 DNA reads TGTGCTAGTGGACTAAAGACAGGTCCTTACGGAAACACCATATATTTT. The encoded protein is CASGLKTGPYGNTIYF. The genes are TRBV12-5 and TRBJ1-3, with D possibly matching TRBD1 (6 bases). Germline V gene sequence: CDR1 LGHNT, CDR2 FRNRAP. V lost 6 bases and J lost 4, with 19 bases in between. The CDR3 contains 16 residues.

CDR3 in amino acids: CASSPRTDQETQYF. In DNA form, the CDR3 reads TGTGCCAGCAGCCCAAGGACAGACCAAGAGACCCAGTACTTC. The chain couples TRBV5-5 to TRBJ2-5; D may be TRBD1 (6 bases). CDR1 SGHKS and CDR2 YYEKEE come from the germline V gene (reference sequence). Trimming took 4 bases from V and 0 from J, leaving 10 bases between them. The CDR3 consists of 14 residues.